Listed below are T cell receptor beta chains from one sample, sequenced in a study of blood T cell repertoires in COVID-19. TCRdb keeps only in-frame clones here, not all; method: immunoSEQ multiplex PCR. This table holds about 140,000 clones, approximately 80% found once. Sequenced sample: peripheral blood. These receptor sequences come from a human donor in a cohort sampled during active COVID-19. Both conserved end residues are part of each CDR3. Each record gives: D gene, J gene, CDR3 length, V gene, clone size, CDR3 DNA, CDR3 protein. A D gene is named only where the DNA matches it firmly. Expanded clones get a size class; other rows say once, few or many, or leave the size out.

.,TRBJ2-1,12,TRBV6-5,.,TGTGCCAGCAGTCAAAGAACCACCAGGCAGTTCTTC,CASSQRTTRQFF
.,TRBJ1-6,17,TRBV3-1/TRBV3-2,.,TGTGCCAGCAGCCAACCCTACGCGGGCAGGTTTCAATCACCCCTCCACTTT,CASSQPYAGRFQSPLHF
.,TRBJ2-3,11,TRBV6-5,.,TGTGCCAGCACCTACGGTCATACGCAGTATTTT,CASTYGHTQYF
.,TRBJ2-7,13,TRBV5-4,.,TGTGCCAGCAGCTTGGTCGGAGGTGGGGAGCAGTACTTC,CASSLVGGGEQYF
.,TRBJ1-1,11,TRBV5-8,.,TGTGCCAGCAGTTGGACAAGTCAAGCTTTCTTT,CASSWTSQAFF
TRBD2,TRBJ2-7,16,TRBV19,.,TGTGCCAGTAGTCCCCTGACTAGCGGGAGAATGGACGAGCAGTACTTC,CASSPLTSGRMDEQYF
.,TRBJ2-1,11,TRBV28,.,TGTGCCAGCAGCTTACGTGGGACACGGTTCTTC,CASSLRGTRFF
TRBD2,TRBJ2-5,14,TRBV7-6,.,TGTGCCAGCAGCCGGAGCGGGGGAAGGGAGACCCAGTACTTC,CASSRSGGRETQYF
.,TRBJ1-2,13,TRBV7-9,few,TGTGCCAGCAGCTTATCGGGAGAAATCGGCTACACCTTC,CASSLSGEIGYTF
TRBD1,TRBJ2-6,17,TRBV5-8,few,TGTGCCAGCGCTACCGGGACAGTGCTCTCTGGGGCCAACGTCCTGACTTTC,CASATGTVLSGANVLTF
.,TRBJ1-1,16,TRBV18,.,TGTGCCAGCTCACCAACCTCTGGCAGGGCGAACACTGAAGCTTTCTTT,CASSPTSGRANTEAFF
TRBD2,TRBJ2-2,15,TRBV7-2,.,TGTGCCAGCAGCTTAGGGGCGGGAGTGACCGGGGAGCTGTTTTTT,CASSLGAGVTGELFF
TRBD1,TRBJ2-7,14,TRBV29-1,.,TGCAGCGTTCAACAGGGGGGTAACTCCTACGAGCAGTACTTC,CSVQQGGNSYEQYF
TRBD1,TRBJ1-4,15,TRBV6-5,.,TGTGCCAGCAGTTCCCGACAGGGGGGGAATGAAAAACTGTTTTTT,CASSSRQGGNEKLFF
.,TRBJ1-1,15,TRBV19,.,TGTGCCAGTAGTATAGATAGGACAGATGTCACTGAAGCTTTCTTT,CASSIDRTDVTEAFF